Sequencing of this T cell receptor (beta chain) was carried out in a study of shared clonotypes between healthy human individuals. Germline assignment: CDR1 GTSNPN and CDR2 SVGIG (reference sequence). The CDR3 is 16 amino acids. Trimming pared 5 bases from V and 0 bases from J, leaving 18 bases between. TCRdb's table, derived via immunoSEQ multiplex PCR, lists solely in-frame clones and lacks some. Among about 600,000 clones listed, around 97% were seen once. Material: naive CD4+ T cells sorted from blood. As to subset: CD45RA+ positively selected. V usage is TRBV30 and J usage is TRBJ2-3; the D is unclear. This TCR was sampled from a young woman in good health. In DNA, the CDR3 is TGTGCCTGGTCCCCCCTCGGCGCGGTGAGCACAGATACGCAGTATTTT. It yields the protein CAWSPLGAVSTDTQYF.